This TCR beta chain was captured by sequencing in a study of T-cell memory formation after mild COVID-19. Study background: Largely, TCR clusters stayed within a single donor. Findings of the study overall: There was a balanced CD4/CD8 profile in clones contracting day 15 to 85, and later expanders leaned CD4+. Whether day 37 second-wave clones are SARS-CoV-2-specific was not confirmed. Researchers report contracting CD4+ clones mostly in CM and EM, with CD8+ clones in EMRA.

With regard to this clonotype: What it binds is unknown.

MiXCR was run by TCRdb on the 5' RACE reads, yielding one entry per CDR3 protein. The sample consists of nearly 200,000 distinct CDR3 sequences, around 17% of them appearing once. Material for sequencing was PBMCs or a T cell subset sorted from them (not recorded which). This receptor was obtained from an adult woman who had mild COVID-19 (a few samples of this study predate the infection). Cell type and time point are not known.

Here the CDR3 reads CASSLGGETEAFF. CDR3 sequence (DNA): TGTGCCAGCAGTTTGGGCGGTGAGACTGAAGCTTTCTTT. The rearrangement links TRBV12-3 or TRBV12-4 to TRBJ1-1, with no clear D. Between the trimmed V and J ends, which lost 3 bases and 5 bases, there was a span of 10 bases. The CDR3 is made up of 13 amino acids.